The 13 T cell receptor beta chains in this list originate from one sample, sequenced in a study of cytomegalovirus exposure and HLA in healthy donors. PCR primers comprised 60 Vbeta and 13 Jbeta primers. Produced via immunoSEQ multiplex PCR; TCRdb's table is partial and in-frame only. The sample carries more than 150,000 clones, about four fifths recorded once. The sequenced sample was PBMCs. These receptors came from a woman aged 25 to 39 in good health and CMV-seronegative.

The chain joins TRBV18 to TRBJ1-1; 9 nucleotides align to TRBD1. V gave up 0 bases and J gave up 1 base; unmatched junction bases: 3. The germline CDR1 and CDR2 sequences are KGHSH and LQKENI. The CDR3 is 16 amino acids. CDR3 DNA: TGTGCCAGCTCACCACCCTTGGGACAGGGGAACACTGAAGCTTTCTTT. Translating gives CASSPPLGQGNTEAFF.

The chain is built from TRBV5-6 and TRBJ1-5; 7 bases are a match to TRBD1. J gave up 4 bases and V 0 bases, and 4 bases lay outside the gene matches. The CDR3 extends over 15 amino acids. Germline CDR1 reads SGHDT; CDR2 reads YYEEEE. The CDR3 sequence is CASSLGTGSNQPQHF. The CDR3 DNA is TGTGCCAGCAGCTTGGGGACAGGATCAAATCAGCCCCAGCATTTT.

The V call is TRBV19, the J call TRBJ1-1; 10 nucleotides match TRBD1. V lost 4 bases to trimming and J lost 6 bases; unmatched junction nucleotides: 8. CDR3 length: 15 residues. From germline, CDR1 is LNHDA and CDR2 SQIVND (reference sequence). The CDR3 spells CASSSVGTGAPEAFF. The CDR3 coding sequence is TGTGCCAGTAGTAGTGTCGGGACAGGGGCACCTGAAGCTTTCTTT. The complete variable domain, with remaining parts taken from reference TRBV19 and TRBJ1-1, reads DGGITQSPKYLFRKEGQNVTLSCEQNLNHDAMYWYRQDPGQGLRLIYYSQIVNDFQKGDIAEGYSVSREKKESFPLTVTSAQKNPTAFYLCASSSVGTGAPEAFFGQGTRLTVV.

V usage is TRBV4-2 and J usage is TRBJ2-7; 8 bases fit TRBD1. Looked up from germline, CDR1 is LGHNA and CDR2 is YNFKEQ. There are 14 residues in the CDR3. The trim removed 0 bases at V and 9 bases at J, leaving 7 bases unmatched. CDR3 coding DNA: TGTGCCAGCAGCCAAGAGACAGGGGCGAAAATGCAGTACTTC. Amino acid sequence: CASSQETGAKMQYF.

This chain joins TRBV27 and TRBJ1-2, with D unclear. The CDR3 is made up of 14 amino acids. The germline V and J ends were trimmed by 2 bases and 8 bases, with 15 bases remaining between them. Germline V lookup: CDR1 MNHEY, CDR2 SMNVEV (reference sequence). DNA for the CDR3: TGTGCCAGCAGTTTAGGGAGAGGCTCCCCCGGCTACACCTTC. It encodes CASSLGRGSPGYTF.

The chain couples TRBV5-1 to TRBJ1-6; the match to TRBD1 covers 9 bases. This CDR3 contains 19 residues. After removal of 3 bases from V and 0 bases from J, the junction contained 10 bases not matched to a gene. CDR1 is SGHRS, CDR2 YFSETQ, per germline. The CDR3 loop reads CASSYVGQGYSSYNSPLHF. The CDR3, as DNA: TGCGCCAGCAGCTACGTGGGACAGGGATATAGCTCCTATAATTCACCCCTCCACTTT.

This rearrangement joins TRBV7-2 to TRBJ1-2; the D is unclear. V dropped 4 bases and J dropped 5 bases, with 5 bases sitting between them. The CDR3 consists of 11 residues. CDR1 is SGHTA, CDR2 FQGNSA, per germline. This CDR3 is CASSSPYGYTF. In DNA, the CDR3 is TGTGCCAGCAGCTCCCCTTATGGCTACACCTTC.

This chain links TRBV2 with TRBJ1-1; 9 bases match TRBD1. Germline CDR1 is SNHLY and CDR2 is FYNNEI. CDR3 length equals 14 residues. The junction had 12 bases not matched to a gene; V was cut back by 11 bases and J by 5 bases. The CDR3 sequence: CAGRTGDGWTEAFF. DNA for the CDR3: TGTGCCGGTAGGACAGGGGATGGTTGGACTGAAGCTTTCTTT.

In regard to this clone: One end of the junction does not line up with germline, which may come from a read error. The V call is TRBV30, the J call TRBJ2-7; 7 positions agree with TRBD1. This CDR3 comprises 11 residues. Germline assignment: CDR1 GTSNPN and CDR2 SVGIG (reference sequence). In nucleotides, the CDR3 is TGTGCCTGGATTGTTGCCGGACAGGAGCACTTC. This gives the protein CAWIVAGQEHF.

The chain recombines TRBV7-6 with TRBJ1-2, with 11 bases that match TRBD1. Looked up from germline, CDR1 is SGHVS and CDR2 is FNYEAQ. The ends lost 3 bases at V and 4 bases at J; junction bases unmatched: 10. This CDR3 is 17 amino acids long. The CDR3 bases are TGTGCCAGCAGCTTGGGGGGACAGGGGGACCTAGGCTATGGCTACACCTTC. Protein: CASSLGGQGDLGYGYTF.

This clone was counted only a few times. This chain connects TRBV9 to TRBJ1-5, with 7 bases matching TRBD1. Losses at the gene ends were 0 bases for V and 3 bases for J; bases not matched to a gene: 3. This CDR3 contains 15 residues. Germline V gene sequence: CDR1 SGDLS, CDR2 YYNGEE. The CDR3 bases are TGTGCCAGCAGCGTAGGGGACAGAATCAATCAGCCCCAGCATTTT. It translates to CASSVGDRINQPQHF.

This sequence joins TRBV4-2 and TRBJ2-7, with 11 bases aligning to TRBD2. The CDR3 is 18 amino acids. Trimming cost V 1 base and J 4 bases; bases outside gene matches: 12. Germline V CDR1 and CDR2: LGHNA, YNFKEQ. The CDR3 DNA reads TGTGCCAGCAGCCAAGGATTAGCTAGCGGGGGGACCGATTACGAGCAGTACTTC. As protein: CASSQGLASGGTDYEQYF.

V usage is TRBV10-3 and J usage is TRBJ2-7; 10 nucleotides match TRBD1. The CDR3 is made up of 16 amino acids. Per the germline V gene, CDR1 is ENHRY and CDR2 is SYGVKD. Unmatched junction bases numbered 11, after V lost 4 bases and J lost 5 bases. The CDR3 loop is CAISGGGQGQGDEQYF. The CDR3 nucleotides read TGTGCCATCAGTGGAGGGGGACAGGGGCAGGGGGACGAGCAGTACTTC.